This paragraph covers one T cell receptor beta chain sequence. Original data processing: Amplification of reference gene primers was used by the study to estimate nucleated cell counts. Using immunoSEQ multiplex PCR, the repertoire was profiled, and TCRdb retains in-frame clones only, with some absent. V and J calls and clone size come straight from that table; D and trimming were deduced from the DNA. Altogether 150,000 to 250,000 clones are present, around 79% being singletons, with the ten largest covering 6%. The sample belongs to a study of blood T cell repertoires in COVID-19. Study-level background: Collection of acute and convalescent COVID-19 samples took place in the United States, Italy and Spain.

Seattle patients were enrolled while actively infected and followed longitudinally. V lost 1 base and J 2 bases, leaving 12 bases between the germline ends. The germline gives CDR1 SGHDT, CDR2 YYEEEE. There are 15 residues in the CDR3. The TCR comes from a middle-aged woman with COVID-19, enrolled during active disease. The chain recombines TRBV5-6 with TRBJ1-2, with D uncertain. Sequencing was performed on peripheral blood. This chain's CDR3 is CASSLYPGGNYGYTF. Written as DNA, the CDR3 is TGTGCCAGCAGCTTGTACCCAGGAGGGAACTATGGCTACACCTTC.